This T cell receptor (beta chain) was obtained from a study of blood T cell repertoires in COVID-19. Across the study: The origin of the acute and convalescent COVID-19 samples was the United States, Italy and Spain.

The CDR3 length is 15 residues. CDR1 and CDR2 (germline): LGHDT, YNNKEL (reference sequence). V was clipped by 4 bases and J by 2 bases; unmatched bases: 3. Authors' data handling: Researchers report that nucleated cell counts were estimated from reference gene primer amplification. The data were produced by immunoSEQ multiplex PCR, yet TCRdb's version contains in-frame clones alone and is incomplete. That table is the source of V, J and clone size, and D and trimming were worked out from the DNA. The sample holds about 58,000 clones; around 90% are singletons and the top ten take around 13%. The sequenced sample was peripheral blood. The sequence derives from a man aged 55 to 69 with active COVID-19. This rearrangement joins TRBV3-1 (or the pseudogene TRBV3-2) to TRBJ2-5, with 11 bases lining up with TRBD2. The CDR3 nucleotides read TGTGCCAGCAGCCCACTAGCGGGAGATCAAGAGACCCAGTACTTC. It encodes CASSPLAGDQETQYF.